Below are 8 T cell receptor beta chains sequenced from a single sample in a study of OX40 agonist ivuxolimab in advanced cancers. The protocol was immunoSEQ multiplex PCR, while the TCRdb copy is restricted to in-frame clones and leaves out a portion. The sample carries approximately 82,000 clones, 84% recorded once. Here the sequenced sample was CD4+ or CD8+ T cells sorted from blood, taken in a trial of the OX40 agonist ivuxolimab. The receptors come from an adult with an advanced solid tumor such as melanoma, head and neck, liver or kidney cancer.

The chain couples TRBV30 to TRBJ2-5, with a possible D match to TRBD1 (6 bases). CDR1 and CDR2 (germline): GTSNPN, SVGIG (reference sequence). Deletions cut 3 bases from V and 3 bases from J, with 14 bases between. The CDR3 contains 14 residues. Here the CDR3 reads CAWSPRGIEETQYF. CDR3 DNA sequence: TGTGCCTGGAGCCCCAGGGGCATAGAAGAGACCCAGTACTTC. Variable domain in full (rest from reference TRBV30 and TRBJ2-5): SQTIHQWPATLVQPVGSPLSLECTVEGTSNPNLYWYRQAAGRGLQLLFYSVGIGQISSEVPQNLSASRPQDRQFILSSKKLLLSDSGFYLCAWSPRGIEETQYFGPGTRLLVL.

V gene TRBV2 combines with J gene TRBJ1-5, with no clear D. The CDR3 spans 13 residues. Germline loops: CDR1 SNHLY, CDR2 FYNNEI. V lost 1 base, J lost 5 bases, and 6 bases lay in between. The CDR3 sequence: CASSEDGYQPQHF. DNA for the CDR3: TGTGCCAGCAGTGAAGATGGATATCAGCCCCAGCATTTT.

V is TRBV6-5 and J is TRBJ1-6, with TRBD1 identical over 7 bases. In germline, CDR1 is MNHEY, CDR2 SVGAGI. V shed 6 bases and J 7 bases; nucleotides not matched to a gene: 0. The CDR3 extends over 12 amino acids. The CDR3 nucleotides read TGTGCCAGCAGCAGGGGGAATTCACCCCTCCACTTT. This sequence encodes CASSRGNSPLHF.

V is TRBV9 and J is TRBJ1-1; D may be TRBD1 (5 bases). This CDR3 contains 14 residues. Germline V gene sequence: CDR1 SGDLS, CDR2 YYNGEE. Trimming removed 3 bases at V and 0 bases at J, with 9 bases between. The DNA of the CDR3 is TGTGCCAGCAGCGCCGACAGAGTGAACACTGAAGCTTTCTTT. Translation: CASSADRVNTEAFF.

The chain links TRBV19 to TRBJ2-3; D is unclear. V was clipped by 3 bases and J by 6 bases, with 10 bases between them. The CDR3 has 13 amino acids. Germline CDR1 is LNHDA and CDR2 is SQIVND (reference sequence). The CDR3 protein is CASSIDWRDTQYF. In DNA, the CDR3 is TGTGCCAGTAGTATCGATTGGCGGGATACGCAGTATTTT.

V usage is TRBV7-2 and J usage is TRBJ2-7; 7 nucleotides agree with TRBD2. This CDR3 contains 14 residues. In germline, CDR1 is SGHTA, CDR2 FQGNSA. J lost 2 bases, V lost 3 bases, and 4 bases had no gene match. The CDR3 sequence is CASSFGLGPYEQYF. Here the CDR3 DNA reads TGTGCCAGCAGCTTCGGACTAGGTCCCTACGAGCAGTACTTC.

J is TRBJ1-2 and V is TRBV10-3; 8 nucleotides align to TRBD1. CDR1 ENHRY and CDR2 SYGVKD come from the germline V gene. The V gene end was trimmed by 3 bases and the J gene end by 14 bases; junction bases not matched to a gene: 8. The CDR3 extends over 12 amino acids. CDR3 sequence: CAISDQDRAETF. In DNA, the CDR3 is TGTGCCATCAGTGATCAGGACAGGGCTGAAACCTTC.

This chain joins TRBV5-4 and TRBJ2-2; D not certain. The CDR3 contains 15 residues. Trimming shortened V by 0 bases and J by 1 base, and 7 bases separated the two germline ends. Germline V gives CDR1 SGHNT, CDR2 YYREEE (reference sequence). The CDR3 reads CASSLDPRNTGELFF. The CDR3 DNA reads TGTGCCAGCAGCTTGGACCCCCGGAACACCGGGGAGCTGTTTTTT.